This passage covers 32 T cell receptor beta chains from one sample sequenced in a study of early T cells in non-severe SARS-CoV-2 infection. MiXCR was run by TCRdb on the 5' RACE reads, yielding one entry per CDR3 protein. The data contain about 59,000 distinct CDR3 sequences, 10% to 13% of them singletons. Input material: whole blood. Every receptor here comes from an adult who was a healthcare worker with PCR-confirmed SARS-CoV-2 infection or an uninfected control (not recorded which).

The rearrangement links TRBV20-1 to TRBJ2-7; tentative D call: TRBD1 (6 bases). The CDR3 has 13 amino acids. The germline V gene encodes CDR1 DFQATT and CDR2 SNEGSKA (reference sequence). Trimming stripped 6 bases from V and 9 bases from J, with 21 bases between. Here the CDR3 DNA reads TGCAGTGCCCCTCTTTCCCCTTTGGACAGGCAGTACTTC. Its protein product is CSAPLSPLDRQYF.

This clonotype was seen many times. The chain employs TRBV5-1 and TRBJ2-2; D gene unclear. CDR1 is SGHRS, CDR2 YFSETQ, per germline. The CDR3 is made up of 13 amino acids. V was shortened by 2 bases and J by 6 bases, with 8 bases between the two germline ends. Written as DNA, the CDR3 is TGCGCCAGCAGCTTAGCTTCCCCCGGGGAGCTGTTTTTT. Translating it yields CASSLASPGELFF. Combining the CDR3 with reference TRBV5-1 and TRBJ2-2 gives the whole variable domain KAGVTQTPRYLIKTRGQQVTLSCSPISGHRSVSWYQQTPGQGLQFLFEYFSETQRNKGNFPGRFSGRQFSNSRSEMNVSTLELGDSALYLCASSLASPGELFFGEGSRLTVL.

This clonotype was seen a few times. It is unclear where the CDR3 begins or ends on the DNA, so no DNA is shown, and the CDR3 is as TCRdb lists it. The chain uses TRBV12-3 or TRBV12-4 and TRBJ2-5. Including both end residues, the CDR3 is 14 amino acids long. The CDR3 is CASSSSNGEETQYF.

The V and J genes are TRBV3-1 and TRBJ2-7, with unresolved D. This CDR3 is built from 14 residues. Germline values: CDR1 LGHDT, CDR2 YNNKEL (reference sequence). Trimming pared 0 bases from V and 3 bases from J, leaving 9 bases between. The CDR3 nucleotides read TGTGCCAGCAGCCAAGACAGGCAGATCTACGAGCAGTACTTC. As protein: CASSQDRQIYEQYF.

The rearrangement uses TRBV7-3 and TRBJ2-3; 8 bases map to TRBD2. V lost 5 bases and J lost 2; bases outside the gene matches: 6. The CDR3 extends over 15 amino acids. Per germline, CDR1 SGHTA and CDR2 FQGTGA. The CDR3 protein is CASSPGGGYTDTQYF. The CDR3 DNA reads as TGTGCCAGCAGCCCGGGCGGGGGGTACACAGATACGCAGTATTTT.

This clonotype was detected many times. The CDR3 is CASSLDRWGLGYGYTF. DNA for the CDR3: TGTGCCAGCAGCTTAGATCGGTGGGGTCTCGGCTATGGCTACACCTTC. This chain links TRBV11-2 with TRBJ1-2; the D is unclear. Between the trimmed V and J ends, which lost 0 bases and 4 bases, there was a span of 15 bases. Germline assignment: CDR1 SGHAT and CDR2 FQNNGV. This CDR3 is built from 16 residues.

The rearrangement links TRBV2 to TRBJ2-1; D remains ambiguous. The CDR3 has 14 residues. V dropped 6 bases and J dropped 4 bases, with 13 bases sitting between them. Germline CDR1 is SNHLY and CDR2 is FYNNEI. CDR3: CASSLSFSYNEQFF. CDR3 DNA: TGTGCCAGCAGCCTATCCTTTTCTTACAATGAGCAGTTCTTC.

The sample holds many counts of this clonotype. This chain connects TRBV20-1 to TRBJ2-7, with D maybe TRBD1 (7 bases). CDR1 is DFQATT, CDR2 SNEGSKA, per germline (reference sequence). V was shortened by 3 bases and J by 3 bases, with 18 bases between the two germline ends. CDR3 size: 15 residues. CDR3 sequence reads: CSARGGQHRNYEQYF. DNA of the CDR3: TGCAGTGCTAGGGGGGGACAGCACCGGAACTACGAGCAGTACTTC.

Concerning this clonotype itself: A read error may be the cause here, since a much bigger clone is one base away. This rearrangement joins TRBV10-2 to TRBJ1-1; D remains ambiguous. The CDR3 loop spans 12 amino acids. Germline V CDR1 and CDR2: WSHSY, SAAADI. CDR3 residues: CASSRIGTDAFF. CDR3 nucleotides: TGCGCCAGCAGTAGGATAGGCACTGATGCTTTCTTT.

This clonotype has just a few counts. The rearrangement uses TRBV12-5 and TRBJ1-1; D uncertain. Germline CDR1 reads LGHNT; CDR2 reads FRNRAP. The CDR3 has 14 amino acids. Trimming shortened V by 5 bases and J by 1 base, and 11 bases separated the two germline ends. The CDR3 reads CASGLQNKNTEAFF. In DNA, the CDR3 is TGTGCTAGTGGTCTCCAGAACAAGAACACTGAAGCTTTCTTT.

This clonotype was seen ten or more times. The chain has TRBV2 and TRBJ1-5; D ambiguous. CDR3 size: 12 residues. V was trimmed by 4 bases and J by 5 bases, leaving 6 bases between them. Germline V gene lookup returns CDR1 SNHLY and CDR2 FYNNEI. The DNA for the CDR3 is TGTGCCAGCAGTGGCCCCGATCAGCCCCAGCATTTT. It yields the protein CASSGPDQPQHF.

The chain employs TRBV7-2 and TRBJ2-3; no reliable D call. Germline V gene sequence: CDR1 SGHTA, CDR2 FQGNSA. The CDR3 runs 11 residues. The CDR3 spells CAGSEGPTQYF. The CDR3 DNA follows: TGTGCAGGTTCCGAAGGGCCCACGCAGTATTTT.

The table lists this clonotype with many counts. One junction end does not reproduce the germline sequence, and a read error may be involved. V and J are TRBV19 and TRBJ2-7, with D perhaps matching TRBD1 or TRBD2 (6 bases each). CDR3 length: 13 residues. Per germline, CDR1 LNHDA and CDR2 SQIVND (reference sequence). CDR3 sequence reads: CASSLMPPEGGGF. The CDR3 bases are TGTGCCAGTAGCTTGATGCCACCTGAAGGAGGGGGATTC.

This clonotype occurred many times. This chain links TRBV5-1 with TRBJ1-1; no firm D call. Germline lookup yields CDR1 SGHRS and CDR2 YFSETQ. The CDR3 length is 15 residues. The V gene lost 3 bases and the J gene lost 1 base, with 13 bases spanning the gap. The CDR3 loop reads CASSSDGRANTEAFF. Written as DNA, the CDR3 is TGCGCCAGCAGCTCGGACGGGAGGGCGAACACTGAAGCTTTCTTT. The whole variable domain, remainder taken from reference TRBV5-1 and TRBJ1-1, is KAGVTQTPRYLIKTRGQQVTLSCSPISGHRSVSWYQQTPGQGLQFLFEYFSETQRNKGNFPGRFSGRQFSNSRSEMNVSTLELGDSALYLCASSSDGRANTEAFFGQGTRLTVV.

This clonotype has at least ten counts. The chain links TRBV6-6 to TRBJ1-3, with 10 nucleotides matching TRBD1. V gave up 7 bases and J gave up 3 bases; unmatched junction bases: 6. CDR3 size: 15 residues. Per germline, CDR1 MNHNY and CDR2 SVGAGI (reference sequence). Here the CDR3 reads CASNEGQGFGNTIYF. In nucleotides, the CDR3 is TGTGCCAGCAACGAGGGACAGGGGTTTGGAAACACCATATATTTT.

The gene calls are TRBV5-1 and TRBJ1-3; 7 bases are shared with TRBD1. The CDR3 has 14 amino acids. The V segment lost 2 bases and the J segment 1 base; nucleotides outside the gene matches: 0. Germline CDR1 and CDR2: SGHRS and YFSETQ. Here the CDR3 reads CASSLQGSGNTIYF. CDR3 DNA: TGCGCCAGCAGCTTACAGGGGTCTGGAAACACCATATATTTT. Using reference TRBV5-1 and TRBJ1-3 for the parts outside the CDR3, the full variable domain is KAGVTQTPRYLIKTRGQQVTLSCSPISGHRSVSWYQQTPGQGLQFLFEYFSETQRNKGNFPGRFSGRQFSNSRSEMNVSTLELGDSALYLCASSLQGSGNTIYFGEGSWLTVV.

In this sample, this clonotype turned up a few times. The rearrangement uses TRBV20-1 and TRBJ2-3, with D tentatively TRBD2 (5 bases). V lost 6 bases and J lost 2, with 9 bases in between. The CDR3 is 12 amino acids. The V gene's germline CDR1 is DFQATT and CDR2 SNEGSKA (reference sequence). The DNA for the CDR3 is TGCAGTGCCCGCCGGGACACAGATACGCAGTATTTT. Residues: CSARRDTDTQYF.

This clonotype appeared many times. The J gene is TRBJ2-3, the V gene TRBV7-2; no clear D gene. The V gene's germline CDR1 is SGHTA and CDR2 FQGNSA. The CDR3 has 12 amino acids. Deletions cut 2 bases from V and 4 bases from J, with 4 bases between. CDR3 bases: TGTGCCAGCAGCTTACCCGCAGATACGCAGTATTTT. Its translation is CASSLPADTQYF.

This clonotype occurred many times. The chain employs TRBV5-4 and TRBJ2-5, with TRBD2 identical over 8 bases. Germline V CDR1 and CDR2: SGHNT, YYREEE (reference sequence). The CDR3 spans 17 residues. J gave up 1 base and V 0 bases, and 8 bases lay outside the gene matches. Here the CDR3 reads CASSLVGSGALQETQYF. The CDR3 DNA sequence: TGTGCCAGCAGCTTGGTTGGTAGCGGGGCACTCCAAGAGACCCAGTACTTC.

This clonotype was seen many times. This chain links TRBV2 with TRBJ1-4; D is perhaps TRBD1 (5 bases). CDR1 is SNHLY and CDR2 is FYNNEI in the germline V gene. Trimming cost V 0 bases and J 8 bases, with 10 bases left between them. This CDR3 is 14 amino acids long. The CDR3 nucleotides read TGTGCCAGCAGTGAAGCAAGTTGGACAGAAAAACTGTTTTTT. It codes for CASSEASWTEKLFF.

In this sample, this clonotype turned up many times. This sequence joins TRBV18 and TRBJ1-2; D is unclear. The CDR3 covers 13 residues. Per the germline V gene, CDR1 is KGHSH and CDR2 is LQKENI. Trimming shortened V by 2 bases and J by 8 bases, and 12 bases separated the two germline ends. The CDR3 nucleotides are TGTGCCAGCTCACCAGACGGGGTAGCGGGCTACACCTTC. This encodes CASSPDGVAGYTF.

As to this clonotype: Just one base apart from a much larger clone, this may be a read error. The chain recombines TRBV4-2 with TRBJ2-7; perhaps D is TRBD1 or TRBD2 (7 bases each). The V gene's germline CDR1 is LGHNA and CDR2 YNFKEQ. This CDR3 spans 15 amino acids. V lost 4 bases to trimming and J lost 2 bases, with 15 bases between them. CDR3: CASSLTGEGTYEQYF. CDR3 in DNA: TGTGCCAGCAGCCTCACAGGGGAGGGCACCTACGAGCAGTACTTC.

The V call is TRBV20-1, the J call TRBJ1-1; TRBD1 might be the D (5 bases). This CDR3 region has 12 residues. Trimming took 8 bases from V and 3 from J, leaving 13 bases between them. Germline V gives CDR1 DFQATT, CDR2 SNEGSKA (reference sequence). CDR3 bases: TGCAGTTCCCCGCGGGGGGACACTGAAGCTTTCTTT. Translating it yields CSSPRGDTEAFF.

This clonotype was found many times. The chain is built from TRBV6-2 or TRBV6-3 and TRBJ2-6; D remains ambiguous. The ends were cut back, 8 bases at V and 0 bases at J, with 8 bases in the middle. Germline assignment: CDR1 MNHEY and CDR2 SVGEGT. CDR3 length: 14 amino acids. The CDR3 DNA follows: TGTGCCAGCGCCAGAAACTCTGGGGCCAACGTCCTGACTTTC. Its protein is CASARNSGANVLTF.

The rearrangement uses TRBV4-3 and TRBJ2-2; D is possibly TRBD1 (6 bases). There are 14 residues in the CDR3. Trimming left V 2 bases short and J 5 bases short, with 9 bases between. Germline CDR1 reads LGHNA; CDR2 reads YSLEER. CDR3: CASSQLTGTGELFF. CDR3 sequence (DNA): TGCGCCAGCAGCCAACTTACAGGGACCGGGGAGCTGTTTTTT.

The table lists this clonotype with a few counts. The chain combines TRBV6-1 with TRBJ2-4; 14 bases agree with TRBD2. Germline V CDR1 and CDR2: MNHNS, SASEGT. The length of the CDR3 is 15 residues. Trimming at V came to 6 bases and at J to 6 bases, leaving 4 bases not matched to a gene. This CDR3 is CASSPGLAGANIQYF. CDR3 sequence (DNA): TGTGCCAGCAGCCCGGGACTAGCGGGGGCAAACATTCAGTACTTC.

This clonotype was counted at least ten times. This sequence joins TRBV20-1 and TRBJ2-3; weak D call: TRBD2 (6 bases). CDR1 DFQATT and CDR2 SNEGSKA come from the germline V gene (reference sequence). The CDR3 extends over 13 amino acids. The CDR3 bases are TGCTCCCGCCCGGGACTCTCTACAGATACGCAGTATTTT. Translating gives CSRPGLSTDTQYF.

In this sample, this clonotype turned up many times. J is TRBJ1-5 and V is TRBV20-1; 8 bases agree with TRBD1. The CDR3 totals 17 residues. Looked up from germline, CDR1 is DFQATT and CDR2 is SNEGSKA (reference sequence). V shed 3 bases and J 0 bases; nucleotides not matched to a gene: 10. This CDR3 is CSARDRDDSDSNQPQHF. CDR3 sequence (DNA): TGCAGTGCTAGGGACAGGGATGATAGCGATAGCAATCAGCCCCAGCATTTT.

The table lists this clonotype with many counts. The CDR3 loop reads CASGPDLGRETQYF. CDR3 DNA: TGTGCCAGCGGACCCGACCTAGGAAGAGAGACCCAGTACTTC. This chain uses TRBV11-1 with TRBJ2-5; D remains ambiguous. The CDR3 is made up of 14 amino acids. Trimming removed 8 bases at V and 4 bases at J, with 17 bases between. Germline CDR1 SGHAT, CDR2 FQDESV (reference sequence).

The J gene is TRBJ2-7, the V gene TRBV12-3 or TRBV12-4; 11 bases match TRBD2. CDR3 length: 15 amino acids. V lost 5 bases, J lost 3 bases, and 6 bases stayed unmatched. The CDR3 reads CASSIGLAGFYEQYF. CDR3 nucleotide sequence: TGTGCCAGCAGTATCGGACTAGCGGGTTTCTACGAGCAGTACTTC.

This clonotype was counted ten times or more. CDR3 region: CASSAETGEKAGANVLTF. The CDR3 nucleotides read TGTGCCAGCAGCGCGGAGACAGGGGAAAAAGCTGGGGCCAACGTCCTGACTTTC. The rearrangement joins TRBV11-2 to TRBJ2-6; 8 positions match TRBD1. The CDR3 runs 18 residues. Germline V gene lookup returns CDR1 SGHAT and CDR2 FQNNGV. With 5 bases clipped from V and 2 bases from J, the junction kept 11 bases outside the gene matches.

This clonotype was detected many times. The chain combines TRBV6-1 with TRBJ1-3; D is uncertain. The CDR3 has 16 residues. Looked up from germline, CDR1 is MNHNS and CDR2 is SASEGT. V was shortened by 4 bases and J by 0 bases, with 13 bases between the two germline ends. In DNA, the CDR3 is TGTGCCAGCAGTGCTTTAGGACGGAGCTCTGGAAACACCATATATTTT. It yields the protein CASSALGRSSGNTIYF.